Here is one T cell receptor beta chain with its context. Per the germline V gene, CDR1 is SGHRS and CDR2 is YFSETQ. The CDR3 runs to 12 residues. V lost 4 bases to trimming and J lost 3 bases, with 7 bases between them. This record comes from a study of T cells after yellow fever vaccination. In making TCR cDNA, 5'RACE template switching added a universal primer site and UMIs to it. In TCRdb, the 5' RACE reads were re-called with MiXCR into one record per CDR3 protein. The sample yields 150,000 to 200,000 distinct CDR3 sequences, about 6% seen once. The sample here was CD4+ T cells sorted from PBMCs, taken on the day of the first yellow fever vaccination. The sequence was collected from a man between 18 and 35 years old who received the YFV17D yellow fever vaccine. The J gene is TRBJ1-1, the V gene TRBV5-1, with D unresolved. In DNA form, the CDR3 reads TGCGCCAGCAGCCTAGAGGACACTGAAGCTTTCTTT. It encodes CASSLEDTEAFF. Combining the CDR3 with reference TRBV5-1 and TRBJ1-1 gives the whole variable domain KAGVTQTPRYLIKTRGQQVTLSCSPISGHRSVSWYQQTPGQGLQFLFEYFSETQRNKGNFPGRFSGRQFSNSRSEMNVSTLELGDSALYLCASSLEDTEAFFGQGTRLTVV.